A selection of T cell receptor beta chains follows, all from one sample in a study of tumor and adjacent non-tumor tissue in lung cancer. MiXCR, applied by TCRdb to the multiplex PCR reads, yields one record per CDR3 protein. The sample shows more than 95,000 distinct CDR3 sequences, approximately 71% of them seen only once. The sample was lung tumor tissue. All receptors derive from a young man with non-small cell lung cancer. Each CDR3 is given with its conserved first and last residue. The D gene is left open where the match is weak. Expanded clones get a size class; other rows say once, few or many, or leave the size out.

.,TRBV20-1,14,TRBJ2-1,TRBD1,TGCAGTGCTAGACAACAGGGGGGCTACAGTGAGCAGTTATTC,CSARQQGGYSEQLF
many,TRBV6-6,12,TRBJ1-2,TRBD1,TGTGCCAGCAGTGAGGGACAGTATGGCTACACCTTC,CASSEGQYGYTF
.,TRBV20-1,12,TRBJ2-7,.,TGCAGTGTTAGTGACATCAACGGGGAACAGTACTTC,CSVSDINGEQYF
many,TRBV10-3,14,TRBJ2-5,.,TGTGCCATCAGTGACTCAGGGGTCCAAGAGACCCAGTACTTC,CAISDSGVQETQYF
.,TRBV7-8,14,TRBJ1-4,.,TGTGCCAGCACCCAACAGCGTTCGAATGAAAAACTGTTTTTT,CASTQQRSNEKLFF
.,TRBV6-6,12,TRBJ1-3,.,TGTGCCAGCAGAGCTCCCGGAAACGCCATATATTTT,CASRAPGNAIYF
.,TRBV11-1,13,TRBJ1-1,.,TGTGCCAACAGCTTAGCAGGGCGGGCTGAAGCTTTCTTT,CANSLAGRAEAFF
.,TRBV11-2,14,TRBJ2-1,TRBD2,TGTGCCAGCCGCAGGCTAGCGGGGGGACTTGAGCAGTTCTTC,CASRRLAGGLEQFF
many,TRBV5-1,14,TRBJ1-2,.,TGCGCCAGCAGCTTAACGTTAAATAACTATGGCTACACCTTC,CASSLTLNNYGYTF
.,TRBV11-3,15,TRBJ2-1,.,TGTGTCAGCAGTATCGAGGTCGGGACCTACAATGAGCAGTTCTTC,CVSSIEVGTYNEQFF
.,TRBV11-2,13,TRBJ2-2,.,TGTGCCAGCAGCCCGCGGGTCACCGAGGAACTGTTTTTT,CASSPRVTEELFF
few,TRBV30,13,TRBJ2-3,TRBD2,TGTGCCTGGAGGACTAGCGGCACAGATACGCAGTATTTT,CAWRTSGTDTQYF
.,TRBV20-1,13,TRBJ2-3,TRBD2,TGCAGTGCTATTGGGACTAGTGTAGATACGCCGTATTTT,CSAIGTSVDTPYF
many,TRBV4-3,17,TRBJ1-6,TRBD1,TGCGCCAGCAGCCAAGATAAAGGCGGGACAGCAAATTCACCCCTCCACTTT,CASSQDKGGTANSPLHF
.,TRBV11-2,15,TRBJ2-1,.,TGTGCCAGCAGAACCGTGACTAGTGCCTACAATGAGCAGTTCTTC,CASRTVTSAYNEQFF
.,TRBV6-5,17,TRBJ2-7,.,TGTGCTAGCACTCTCTCTAAACAGGTTGCGAGCTCCTACGAGCAGTACTTC,CASTLSKQVASSYEQYF
.,TRBV20-1,14,TRBJ1-1,TRBD1,TGCAATGCTAGTGAGGCGACAGGGCATACTGAAGCTTTCTTT,CNASEATGHTEAFF
.,TRBV29-1,14,TRBJ1-2,.,TGCAGCGTTGTAGATCCGATTTTGGTTTTCGGCTACGCCTTC,CSVVDPILVFGYAF
.,TRBV20-1,14,TRBJ2-1,TRBD2,TGCATTGCGGATAGCGGGGGGGCCTACAATGAGCAGTTCTTC,CIADSGGAYNEQFF
.,TRBV20-1,15,TRBJ2-5,.,TGCAGTGCTAGAGATCCAGCAGGAGCAGAAGAGACCCAGTACTTC,CSARDPAGAEETQYF
few,TRBV4-1,17,TRBJ1-5,.,TGCGCCAGCAGCCAAGTTGACAGCCCCTTTAGCCATCAGCCCCAGCATTTT,CASSQVDSPFSHQPQHF
many,TRBV20-1,13,TRBJ1-2,TRBD1,TGCAGTGCTTCCAGGGGGCTGGACTATGGCTACACCTTC,CSASRGLDYGYTF
.,TRBV29-1,14,TRBJ2-1,TRBD1,TGCAACGTTGAAGGCGACAGGGAGTACAATGAGCAGTTCTTC,CNVEGDREYNEQFF
.,TRBV10-2,15,TRBJ2-3,TRBD1,TGCGCCAGCAGCAACGACAGGGGGGGAACAAATACGCAGTATTTT,CASSNDRGGTNTQYF